The clone carrying this TCR beta chain was detected many times. No antigen is known for it. This entry comes from a study of T cells after yellow fever vaccination. Notes on the study in general: The study re-detected most primary-vaccination clones after the booster (around 96% CD4, around 89% CD8). A minor fraction of clonotypes spanned both CD4 and CD8 compartments. Secondary responses were weaker yet peaked faster, day 5 versus 15.

Germline assignment: CDR1 KGHSH and CDR2 LQKENI. V gave up 5 bases and J gave up 2 bases; unmatched junction bases: 6. This CDR3 comprises 15 residues. It was through 5'RACE template switching that TCR cDNA was made, with a universal primer site and UMIs added. One entry per CDR3 protein, called by TCRdb with MiXCR from the 5' RACE reads. The sample holds 300,000 to 350,000 distinct CDR3 sequences, around 4.4% seen once. The TCR originated in a man younger than 30 who received the YFV17D yellow fever vaccine. The sample was PBMCs, taken 15 days after the yellow fever booster vaccination. This sequence joins TRBV18 and TRBJ2-1; TRBD1 matches at 7 bases. CDR3 in DNA: TGTGCCAGCTCAATCGGTCAGGGGGCCTACAATGAGCAGTTCTTC. It translates to CASSIGQGAYNEQFF.